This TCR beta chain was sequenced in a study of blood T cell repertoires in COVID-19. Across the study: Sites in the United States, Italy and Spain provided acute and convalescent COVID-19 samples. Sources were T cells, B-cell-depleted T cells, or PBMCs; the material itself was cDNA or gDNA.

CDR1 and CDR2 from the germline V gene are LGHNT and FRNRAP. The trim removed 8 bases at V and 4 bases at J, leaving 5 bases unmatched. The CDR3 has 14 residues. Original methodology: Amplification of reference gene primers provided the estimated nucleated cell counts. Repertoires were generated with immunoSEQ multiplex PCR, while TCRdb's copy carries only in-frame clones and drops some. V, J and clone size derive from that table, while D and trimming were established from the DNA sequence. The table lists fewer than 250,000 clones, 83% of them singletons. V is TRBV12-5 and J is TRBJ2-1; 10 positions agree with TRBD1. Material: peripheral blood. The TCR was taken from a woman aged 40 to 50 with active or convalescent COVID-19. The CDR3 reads CASSDRGTYNEQFF. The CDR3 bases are TGTGCTAGTTCGGACAGGGGGACATACAATGAGCAGTTCTTC.